The T cell receptor (beta chain) described here comes from a study of OX40 agonist ivuxolimab in advanced cancers. The CDR3 extends over 13 amino acids. Germline CDR1 reads SGHNT; CDR2 reads YENEEA. The V end was cut by 0 bases, the J end by 2 bases, with 4 bases between. Study conclusions and caveats: At 0.1 to 3.0 mg/kg, CD4+ and CD8+ blood T cells expanded clonally by week 6.

Concerning this clone: Its matching antigen is unknown.

The repertoire was sequenced with immunoSEQ multiplex PCR; TCRdb's copy has only in-frame clones and lacks some. Here the sample spans about 60,000 clones, approximately 89% being singletons. This sample comprised CD4+ or CD8+ T cells sorted from blood, obtained in a trial of the OX40 agonist ivuxolimab. This TCR was recovered from an adult with an advanced solid tumor such as melanoma, head and neck, liver or kidney cancer. The rearrangement links TRBV11-3 to TRBJ1-1; D unclear. The CDR3, as DNA: TGTGCCAGCAGCTTAGAGACCAACACTGAAGCTTTCTTT. It encodes CASSLETNTEAFF.